A single sample is the source of the 4 T cell receptor beta chains below, sequenced in a study of shared clonotypes between healthy human individuals. Assay: immunoSEQ multiplex PCR; the TCRdb copy retains only in-frame clones and omits some. This table has about 330,000 clones, about 74% appearing once. The source material was memory CD4+ T cells sorted from blood. The sample's subset: CD45RA-negative fraction. Receptors were obtained from a man younger than 40 in good health.

This clone was seen repeatedly, ten times or more. The V gene is TRBV25-1, the J gene TRBJ1-3, with 9 bases identical to TRBD1. V shed 1 base, J shed 4 bases, and the junction held 8 bases outside the gene matches. The CDR3 consists of 17 residues. Germline CDR1 MGHDK, CDR2 SYGVNS. CDR3 DNA sequence: TGTGCCAGCAGTGAATGGGGGGGACAGGGCCCAGGAAACACCATATATTTT. Translated: CASSEWGGQGPGNTIYF.

This clone was recorded only once. The rearrangement joins TRBV19 to TRBJ1-5, with 7 bases that match TRBD1. Germline V CDR1 and CDR2: LNHDA, SQIVND (reference sequence). This CDR3 has 16 residues. J lost 4 bases, V lost 5 bases, and 11 bases had no gene match. DNA of the CDR3: TGTGCCAGTAGTCCCTACAGGGGTAGTCGGAATCAGCCCCAGCATTTT. Protein sequence: CASSPYRGSRNQPQHF.

J is TRBJ2-5 and V is TRBV5-1, with TRBD1 matching 9 bases. The CDR3 runs to 15 residues. Trimming removed 0 bases from V and 12 bases from J; junction bases left unmatched: 12. CDR1 is SGHRS and CDR2 is YFSETQ in the germline V gene. The CDR3: CASSLEPGQGRNEYF. The CDR3 DNA follows: TGCGCCAGCAGCTTGGAACCGGGACAGGGAAGGAATGAGTACTTC.

The chain is built from TRBV7-8 and TRBJ2-5, with TRBD1 matching over 7 bases. Germline assignment: CDR1 SGHVS and CDR2 FQNEAQ. The CDR3 extends over 15 amino acids. V dropped 3 bases and J dropped 2; count of bases not matched to a gene: 6. CDR3 nucleotide sequence: TGTGCCAGCAGCTTGGGACAGATAATGCAAGAGACCCAGTACTTC. Protein: CASSLGQIMQETQYF.